This T cell receptor beta chain was profiled in a study of T cells in Graves' hyperthyroidism and ophthalmopathy. Findings and limits, study-wide: The authors' 13 V-J model separated ophthalmopathy from stable hyperthyroidism.

Unmatched junction bases numbered 6, after V lost 5 bases and J lost 6 bases. Germline lookup yields CDR1 SGHVS and CDR2 FQNEAQ. CDR3 length: 15 amino acids. Many counts were recorded for this clonotype. Its antigen remains unknown. Subjects aged 18 to 65 presented with newly diagnosed hyperthyroidism of less than 2 months' duration. TCR beta CDR3 regions were amplified from RNA. Initially, a first-round RT-PCR of the TCR CDR3 employed the HTBI primer set. TCRdb fed the multiplex PCR reads into MiXCR, producing one record per CDR3 protein. Of about 690,000 distinct CDR3 sequences detected, approximately 15% appear once; the ten largest clones hold 15%.

The receptor's source is a man aged 45-65 years with Graves' hyperthyroidism. Sequenced input: blood. This chain uses TRBV7-8 with TRBJ1-6; 8 bases line up with TRBD1. The CDR3 DNA sequence: TGTGCCAGCAGCCCATCAGGGGGCTCTAATTCACCCCTCCACTTT. This encodes CASSPSGGSNSPLHF.